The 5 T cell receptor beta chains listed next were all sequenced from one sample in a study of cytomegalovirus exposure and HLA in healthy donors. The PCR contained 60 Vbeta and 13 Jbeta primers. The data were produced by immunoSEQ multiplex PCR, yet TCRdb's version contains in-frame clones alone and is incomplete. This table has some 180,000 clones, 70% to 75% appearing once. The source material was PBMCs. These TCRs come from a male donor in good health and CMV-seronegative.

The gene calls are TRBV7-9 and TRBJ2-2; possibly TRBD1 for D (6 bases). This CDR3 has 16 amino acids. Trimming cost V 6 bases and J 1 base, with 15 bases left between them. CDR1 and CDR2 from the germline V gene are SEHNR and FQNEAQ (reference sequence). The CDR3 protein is CASSLGQNLNTGELFF. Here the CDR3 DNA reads TGTGCCAGCAGTCTAGGACAGAATCTGAACACCGGGGAGCTGTTTTTT. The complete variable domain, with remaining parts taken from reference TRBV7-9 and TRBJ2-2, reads DTGVSQNPRHKITKRGQNVTFRCDPISEHNRLYWYRQTLGQGPEFLTYFQNEAQLEKSRLLSDRFSAERPKGSFSTLEIQRTEQGDSAMYLCASSLGQNLNTGELFFGEGSRLTVL.

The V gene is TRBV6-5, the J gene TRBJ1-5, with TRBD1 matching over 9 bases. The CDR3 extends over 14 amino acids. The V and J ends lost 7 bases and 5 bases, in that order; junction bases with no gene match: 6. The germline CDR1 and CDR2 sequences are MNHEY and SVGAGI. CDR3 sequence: CASTEGQGYQPQHF. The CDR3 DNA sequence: TGTGCCAGCACTGAAGGACAGGGGTATCAGCCCCAGCATTTT.

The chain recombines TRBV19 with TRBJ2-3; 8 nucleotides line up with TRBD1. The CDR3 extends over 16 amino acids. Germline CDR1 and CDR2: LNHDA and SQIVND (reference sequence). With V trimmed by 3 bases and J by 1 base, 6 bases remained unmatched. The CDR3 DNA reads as TGTGCCAGTAGTATCTTGACAGGGGTTGGCACAGATACGCAGTATTTT. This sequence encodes CASSILTGVGTDTQYF.

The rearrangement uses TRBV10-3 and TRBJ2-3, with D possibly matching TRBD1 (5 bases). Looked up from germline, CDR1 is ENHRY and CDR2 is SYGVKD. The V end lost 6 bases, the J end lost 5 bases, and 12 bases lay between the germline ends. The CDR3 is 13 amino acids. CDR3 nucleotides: TGTGCCATCAGGGGGCTCACGGGAGATACGCAGTATTTT. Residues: CAIRGLTGDTQYF.

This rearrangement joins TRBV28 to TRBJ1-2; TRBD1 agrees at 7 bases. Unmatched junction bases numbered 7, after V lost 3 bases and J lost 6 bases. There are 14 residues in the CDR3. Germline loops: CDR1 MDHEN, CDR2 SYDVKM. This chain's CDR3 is CASSFDKGADGYTF. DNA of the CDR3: TGTGCCAGCAGTTTTGATAAGGGGGCGGATGGCTACACCTTC.